Below, one TCR beta chain is given with its context. CDR1 and CDR2 from the germline V gene are SGHAT and FQNNGV. The CDR3 has 13 amino acids. Trimming took 3 bases from V and 2 from J, leaving 7 bases between them. The sample comes from a study of blood T cell repertoires in COVID-19. Only in-frame clones appear in the TCRdb table, and some are missing; sequencing was by immunoSEQ multiplex PCR. This table holds about 140,000 clones, approximately 90% found once. The origin of this receptor is an elderly woman with acute or convalescent COVID-19. This chain links TRBV11-2 with TRBJ2-5; no clear D gene. The sample taken for sequencing was peripheral blood. This CDR3 reads CASSLPGQETQYF. The DNA for the CDR3 is TGTGCCAGCAGCTTGCCAGGTCAAGAGACCCAGTACTTC.